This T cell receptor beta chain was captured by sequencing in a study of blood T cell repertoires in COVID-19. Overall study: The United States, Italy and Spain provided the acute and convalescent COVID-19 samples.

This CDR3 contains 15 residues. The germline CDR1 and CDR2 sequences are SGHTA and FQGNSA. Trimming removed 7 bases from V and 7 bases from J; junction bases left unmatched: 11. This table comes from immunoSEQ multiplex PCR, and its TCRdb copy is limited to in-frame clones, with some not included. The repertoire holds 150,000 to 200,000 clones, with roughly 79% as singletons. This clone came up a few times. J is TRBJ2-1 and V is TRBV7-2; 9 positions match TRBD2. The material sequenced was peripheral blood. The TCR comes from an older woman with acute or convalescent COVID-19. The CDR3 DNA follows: TGTGCCAGCACCCCTAGCGGGACCTCTCGAAATGAGCAGTTCTTC. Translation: CASTPSGTSRNEQFF.